Shown below are 25 T cell receptor beta chains from a single sample sequenced in a study of CD8+ T cells in alopecia areata. Isolated RNA was reverse transcribed into cDNA used as the sequencing template. Generated by immunoSEQ multiplex PCR, the TCRdb table keeps only in-frame clones and is missing some. The table has 110,000 or so clones, about 50% seen once; the top ten hold 20% to 25%. The sample consisted of NKG2D-low CD8+ T cells sorted from blood. The source of these receptors is a human donor with alopecia areata.

This clone was counted a single time. The junction departs from the called germline gene at one end, perhaps through a read error. This chain uses TRBV5-1 with TRBJ1-1; D remains unclear. CDR1 and CDR2 from the germline V gene are SGHRS and YFSETQ. The CDR3 extends over 13 amino acids. CDR3 sequence: CASRLGLNTEAFF. CDR3 in DNA: TGCGCCAGCAGATTGGGGTTGAACACTGAAGCTTTCTTT.

The chain employs TRBV29-1 and TRBJ2-7, with 9 bases that match TRBD1. V shed 4 bases and J 2 bases; nucleotides not matched to a gene: 12. Germline V lookup: CDR1 SQVTM, CDR2 ANQGSEA. This CDR3 has 16 amino acids. In DNA form, the CDR3 reads TGCAGCGTTGTCGCTCCTACAGGGGGCGCCCCCTACGAGCAGTACTTC. Protein: CSVVAPTGGAPYEQYF.

This clone was seen more than once but under ten times. V is TRBV29-1 and J is TRBJ2-4, with D unclear. Per germline, CDR1 SQVTM and CDR2 ANQGSEA. The V and J ends lost 5 bases and 1 base respectively, with 3 bases between them. The CDR3 consists of 11 residues. As DNA, the CDR3 is TGCAGCGTTTGGGCCAAAAACATTCAGTACTTC. It specifies CSVWAKNIQYF. Full variable domain (missing parts from reference TRBV29-1 and TRBJ2-4): SAVISQKPSRDICQRGTSLTIQCQVDSQVTMMFWYRQQPGQSLTLIATANQGSEATYESGFVIDKFPISRPNLTFSTLTVSNMSPEDSSIYLCSVWAKNIQYFGAGTRLSVL.

As for this clone: The junction departs from germline at one end; a sequencing error may be responsible. The chain recombines TRBV4-1 with TRBJ1-2; D perhaps matches TRBD1 (5 bases). Germline lookup yields CDR1 MGHRA and CDR2 YSYEKL. This CDR3 spans 14 amino acids. The CDR3: CASNQGEGGFGYTF. The DNA for the CDR3 is TGCGCCAGCAACCAAGGGGAAGGAGGATTTGGCTACACCTTC.

The V call is TRBV5-1, the J call TRBJ2-5, with D uncertain. Germline-derived CDR1 and CDR2 are SGHRS and YFSETQ. With 0 bases removed from V and 3 bases from J, the gap between germline ends came to 0 bases. The CDR3 is 11 amino acids. CDR3 in amino acids: CASSLEETQYF. CDR3 DNA: TGCGCCAGCAGCTTGGAAGAGACCCAGTACTTC.

This chain links TRBV28 with TRBJ2-4, with 11 bases aligning to TRBD2. CDR1 is MDHEN, CDR2 SYDVKM, per germline. Trimming removed 6 bases from V and 4 bases from J; junction bases left unmatched: 5. This CDR3 has 15 residues. The CDR3 reads CASSSLAGEKNIQYF. In DNA form, the CDR3 reads TGTGCCAGCAGCTCACTAGCGGGAGAGAAAAACATTCAGTACTTC. Full variable domain (remainder filled in from reference TRBV28 and TRBJ2-4): DVKVTQSSRYLVKRTGEKVFLECVQDMDHENMFWYRQDPGLGLRLIYFSYDVKMKEKGDIPEGYSVSREKKERFSLILESASTNQTSMYLCASSSLAGEKNIQYFGAGTRLSVL.

The rearrangement links TRBV2 to TRBJ2-7; no clear D gene. V shed 7 bases and J shed 2 bases, with 12 bases lying between them. CDR1 SNHLY and CDR2 FYNNEI come from the germline V gene. This CDR3 spans 13 amino acids. The CDR3 spells CASNAVFPYEQYF. As DNA, the CDR3 is TGTGCCAGCAACGCAGTCTTCCCCTACGAGCAGTACTTC.

This clone was counted only a few times. The chain couples TRBV2 to TRBJ2-1, with 16 bases fitting TRBD2. V was clipped by 6 bases and J by 8 bases; unmatched bases: 10. Germline V gene lookup returns CDR1 SNHLY and CDR2 FYNNEI. The CDR3 loop spans 17 amino acids. CDR3 sequence (DNA): TGTGCCAGCAGCGTCCCGGGACTAGCGGGAGGGCCCTATGAGCAGTTCTTC. Translated: CASSVPGLAGGPYEQFF.

The chain recombines TRBV6-1 with TRBJ1-2, with D tentatively TRBD1 (6 bases). V was shortened by 8 bases and J by 0 bases, with 10 bases between the two germline ends. Germline V gives CDR1 MNHNS, CDR2 SASEGT. This CDR3 region has 13 residues. CDR3 protein: CASPGATNYGYTF. The CDR3 bases are TGTGCCAGCCCGGGGGCTACTAACTATGGCTACACCTTC.

This clone turned up a few times. The J gene is TRBJ2-7, the V gene TRBV29-1, with unresolved D. The CDR3 covers 13 residues. Germline-derived CDR1 and CDR2 are SQVTM and ANQGSEA. V shed 6 bases and J shed 2 bases, with 14 bases lying between them. The CDR3 region is CSVAKGVTYEQYF. The DNA for the CDR3 is TGCAGCGTCGCCAAAGGAGTCACCTACGAGCAGTACTTC.

This sequence joins TRBV6-5 and TRBJ1-1; D may be TRBD1 (6 bases). The germline gives CDR1 MNHEY, CDR2 SVGAGI. The CDR3 is made up of 16 amino acids. V lost 2 bases and J 4 bases, leaving 17 bases between the germline ends. CDR3 in amino acids: CASSYRLGEGGTEAFF. The CDR3 DNA reads TGTGCCAGCAGTTACCGCCTTGGGGAGGGGGGCACTGAAGCTTTCTTT.

J is TRBJ2-5 and V is TRBV7-6; no firm D call. CDR3 size: 16 residues. The V and J ends lost 1 base and 3 bases respectively, with 15 bases between them. CDR1 and CDR2 (germline): SGHVS, FNYEAQ. The CDR3, as DNA: TGTGCCAGCAGCTTAGAGTTCGGCGGAGCCAAAGAGACCCAGTACTTC. Amino acid sequence: CASSLEFGGAKETQYF.

V is TRBV28 and J is TRBJ1-5; the D gene is possibly TRBD1 (6 bases). Germline CDR1 and CDR2: MDHEN and SYDVKM. CDR3 size: 16 residues. V was cut by 5 bases and J by 2 bases, with 16 bases left in between. The CDR3 loop reads CASSPEGDRGNQPQHF. The CDR3, as DNA: TGTGCCAGCAGTCCCGAGGGGGACCGGGGCAATCAGCCCCAGCATTTT.

J is TRBJ1-1 and V is TRBV7-3; 8 bases align to TRBD1. The CDR3 extends over 12 amino acids. CDR1 is SGHTA and CDR2 is FQGTGA in the germline V gene. The junction had 0 bases not matched to a gene; V was cut back by 5 bases and J by 4 bases. DNA for the CDR3: TGTGCCAGCAGCACAGGGGGCACTGAAGCTTTCTTT. It encodes CASSTGGTEAFF.

In this sample, this clone turned up a few times. J is TRBJ2-7 and V is TRBV4-1; maybe TRBD2 (6 bases). Germline values: CDR1 MGHRA, CDR2 YSYEKL. The CDR3 runs to 15 residues. The V end was cut by 0 bases, the J end by 0 bases, with 9 bases between. The chain's CDR3 is CASSQERGLSYEQYF. DNA for the CDR3: TGCGCCAGCAGCCAAGAACGGGGACTCTCCTACGAGCAGTACTTC.

The chain is built from TRBV13 and TRBJ1-1, with TRBD1 matching over 7 bases. This CDR3 region has 15 residues. Trimming at V came to 4 bases and at J to 0 bases, leaving 5 bases not matched to a gene. Germline CDR1 and CDR2: PRHDT and FYEKMQ (reference sequence). CDR3: CASSSGQPLNTEAFF. In DNA, the CDR3 is TGTGCCAGCAGCTCGGGACAGCCATTGAACACTGAAGCTTTCTTT.

The chain couples TRBV30 to TRBJ1-4; D may be TRBD1 (6 bases). Between the trimmed V and J ends, which lost 1 base and 6 bases, there was a span of 15 bases. CDR3 length equals 15 residues. CDR1 GTSNPN and CDR2 SVGIG come from the germline V gene (reference sequence). As DNA, the CDR3 is TGTGCCTGGAGTGCCCCGGGGGCGGACTATGAAAAACTGTTTTTT. It yields the protein CAWSAPGADYEKLFF.

The J gene is TRBJ2-3, the V gene TRBV5-4; D not resolved. Germline CDR1 SGHNT, CDR2 YYREEE (reference sequence). Trimming cost V 0 bases and J 0 bases, with 5 bases left between them. This CDR3 has 14 residues. CDR3: CASSLERSTDTQYF. CDR3 in DNA: TGTGCCAGCAGCTTGGAAAGGAGCACAGATACGCAGTATTTT.

This clone was counted between two and nine times. This chain uses TRBV7-9 with TRBJ1-2; no firm D call. The CDR3 runs 14 residues. Germline values: CDR1 SEHNR, CDR2 FQNEAQ (reference sequence). Trimming shortened V by 4 bases and J by 2 bases, and 11 bases separated the two germline ends. The CDR3 region has the DNA TGTGCCAGCAGCTCCGTCGGGCCGAACTATGGCTACACCTTC. It specifies CASSSVGPNYGYTF. Variable domain in full (rest from reference TRBV7-9 and TRBJ1-2): DTGVSQNPRHKITKRGQNVTFRCDPISEHNRLYWYRQTLGQGPEFLTYFQNEAQLEKSRLLSDRFSAERPKGSFSTLEIQRTEQGDSAMYLCASSSVGPNYGYTFGSGTRLTVV.

The rearrangement links TRBV5-1 to TRBJ2-7; no clear D. CDR3 length: 15 residues. The germline V and J ends were trimmed by 4 bases and 2 bases, with 16 bases remaining between them. Looked up from germline, CDR1 is SGHRS and CDR2 is YFSETQ. CDR3 nucleotide sequence: TGCGCCAGCAGCCCCCAGTTATGGCAGACCTACGAGCAGTACTTC. This translates into CASSPQLWQTYEQYF.

The V gene is TRBV9, the J gene TRBJ1-2; D unclear. There are 14 residues in the CDR3. Germline-derived CDR1 and CDR2 are SGDLS and YYNGEE. The germline V and J ends were trimmed by 3 bases and 3 bases, with 12 bases remaining between them. The CDR3 loop is CASSASGIYYGYTF. CDR3 nucleotide sequence: TGTGCCAGCAGCGCATCGGGGATATACTATGGCTACACCTTC.

V usage is TRBV7-9 and J usage is TRBJ1-1; D is ambiguous. V lost 0 bases, J lost 4 bases, and 3 bases lay in between. There are 12 residues in the CDR3. CDR1 and CDR2 (germline): SEHNR, FQNEAQ (reference sequence). Here the CDR3 reads CASSLASTEAFF. The DNA for the CDR3 is TGTGCCAGCAGCTTAGCCAGCACTGAAGCTTTCTTT.

The chain couples TRBV10-3 to TRBJ2-3, with no clear D. This CDR3 comprises 16 residues. In germline, CDR1 is ENHRY, CDR2 SYGVKD. V lost 0 bases and J 1 base, leaving 11 bases between the germline ends. CDR3 protein: CAISESTLSGTDTQYF. DNA of the CDR3: TGTGCCATCAGTGAGTCGACTCTGTCAGGCACAGATACGCAGTATTTT.

The table lists this clone with a count of one. The V call is TRBV5-1, the J call TRBJ2-7; D not resolved. The germline CDR1 and CDR2 sequences are SGHRS and YFSETQ. The CDR3 length is 15 residues. Trimming removed 0 bases from V and 4 bases from J, with 14 bases in between. The CDR3 sequence is CASSLAILNSYEQYF. CDR3 DNA sequence: TGCGCCAGCAGCTTGGCCATACTGAATAGTTACGAGCAGTACTTC.

This sequence joins TRBV2 and TRBJ2-7; 8 nucleotides line up with TRBD1. J gave up 2 bases and V 8 bases, and 8 bases lay outside the gene matches. Germline loops: CDR1 SNHLY, CDR2 FYNNEI. This CDR3 contains 14 residues. In nucleotides, the CDR3 is TGTGCCAGCCGAACCGGGACAGGTGCCTACGAGCAGTACTTC. Translated: CASRTGTGAYEQYF.